This T cell receptor (beta chain) derives from a study of beta chain features in type 1 diabetes. Whole-study results and caveats: Moderate but significant shortening of TCRB CDR3s was recorded in all four CD4+ subsets from Type 1 diabetes patients. The cDNA sequencing approach could over-represent high-TCR-expressing cells.

Concerning this clone itself: The target antigen is unknown.

The entirety of the isolated RNA underwent reverse transcription, so expressed TCRB transcripts were sequenced. Sequencing was performed with immunoSEQ multiplex PCR; in TCRdb, only in-frame clones are kept and a portion is missing. The table lists 400,000 or so clones, 9.6% of them singletons, with 0.6% in the top ten. The sequencing sample was made of central memory CD4+ T cells from blood. This clonotype was obtained from a man younger than 45 with type 1 diabetes.

The CDR3: CASSLRGKLFF. In DNA, the CDR3 is TGTGCCAGCAGCTTAAGGGGAAAACTGTTTTTT. The chain recombines TRBV7-2 with TRBJ1-4, with a weak D call TRBD1 (5 bases). Germline V gene lookup returns CDR1 SGHTA and CDR2 FQGNSA. Between the trimmed V and J ends, which lost 2 bases and 10 bases, there was a span of 5 bases. CDR3 size: 11 residues.